A single sample gave rise to the 19 T cell receptor beta chains below, sequenced in a study of regulatory T cells in long-lasting Graves disease. Time point defined: newly diagnosed GD, antithyroid drugs for less than 3 months. The TCR library was made from RNA extracted from PBMCs. TCR beta libraries were built with iRepertoire HTBI primers and Arm-PCR of CDR3 regions. Using its own MiXCR run on the multiplex PCR reads, TCRdb lists one record per CDR3 protein. The sample contains some 410,000 distinct CDR3 sequences, around 17% of which appear only once. This sample also belongs to another study, concerning T cells in Graves' hyperthyroidism and ophthalmopathy.

The sequences come from peripheral blood mononuclear cells (PBMCs), collected at new diagnosis, from a patient treated with antithyroid drugs. Receptor source: a woman younger than 45 with Graves disease.

This clonotype was recorded many times. The chain carries TRBV28 and TRBJ1-1; tentatively, D is TRBD1 (6 bases). Germline loops: CDR1 MDHEN, CDR2 SYDVKM. Trimming pared 6 bases from V and 0 bases from J, leaving 17 bases between. This CDR3 spans 16 amino acids. The chain's CDR3 is CASSSDSILMNTEAFF. CDR3 nucleotides: TGTGCCAGCAGCTCGGACAGTATTCTTATGAACACTGAAGCTTTCTTT. Complete variable domain (other parts from reference TRBV28 and TRBJ1-1): DVKVTQSSRYLVKRTGEKVFLECVQDMDHENMFWYRQDPGLGLRLIYFSYDVKMKEKGDIPEGYSVSREKKERFSLILESASTNQTSMYLCASSSDSILMNTEAFFGQGTRLTVV.

This clonotype was recorded only once. V usage is TRBV7-2 and J usage is TRBJ2-5; a weak D match, TRBD2 (5 bases). The germline V and J ends were trimmed by 5 bases and 7 bases, with 17 bases remaining between them. Germline CDR1 reads SGHTA; CDR2 reads FQGNSA. The CDR3 extends over 14 amino acids. The CDR3 protein is CASSPGLGAATQYF. CDR3 DNA sequence: TGTGCCAGCAGCCCTGGACTGGGCGCTGCGACCCAGTACTTC.

The V gene is TRBV27, the J gene TRBJ2-6; D is possibly TRBD1 (6 bases). CDR1 and CDR2 (germline): MNHEY, SMNVEV (reference sequence). The V end lost 5 bases, the J end lost 3 bases, and 17 bases lay between the germline ends. The CDR3 extends over 17 amino acids. The CDR3 DNA reads TGTGCCAGCAGTCCCATGGGAACAGGGAATGGGGCCAACGTCCTGACTTTC. Translated, it gives CASSPMGTGNGANVLTF.

For this clonotype: A much larger clone differs from this one at a single base, so this may be a read error. The chain recombines TRBV10-3 with TRBJ2-1; no definite D call. CDR1 ENHRY and CDR2 SYGVKD come from the germline V gene. The CDR3 has 12 residues. Trimming pared 4 bases from V and 10 bases from J, leaving 11 bases between. CDR3 sequence: CAISVASYEQFF. The CDR3 coding sequence is TGTGCCATCAGTGTAGCCAGCTACGAGCAGTTCTTC.

This clonotype was picked up many times. The rearrangement uses TRBV20-1 and TRBJ1-1; no reliable D call. V was pared by 3 bases and J by 5 bases, with 16 bases between. Per the germline V gene, CDR1 is DFQATT and CDR2 is SNEGSKA (reference sequence). The CDR3 is 14 amino acids. CDR3 protein: CSARKRVDGTEAFF. Here the CDR3 DNA reads TGCAGTGCTAGGAAAAGGGTTGATGGAACTGAAGCTTTCTTT.

In this sample, this clonotype turned up a few times. This chain uses TRBV6-2 or TRBV6-3 with TRBJ2-1; no clear D gene. Deletions cut 9 bases from V and 10 bases from J, with 16 bases between. Germline-derived CDR1 and CDR2 are MNHEY and SVGEGT. The CDR3 sequence is 12 residues long. The CDR3, as DNA: TGTGCCAGTACCCCCGGCAGTAAGGAGCAGTTCTTC. As protein: CASTPGSKEQFF.

This clonotype occurred many times. CDR3 in amino acids: CASSTVGYPFGEQFF. The CDR3 DNA follows: TGTGCCAGCAGCACGGTCGGTTATCCCTTCGGTGAGCAGTTCTTC. J is TRBJ2-1 and V is TRBV28; D gene ambiguous. The germline V gene encodes CDR1 MDHEN and CDR2 SYDVKM. V was pared by 6 bases and J by 9 bases, with 21 bases between. The CDR3 sequence is 15 residues long.

This clonotype has only a few counts. The chain employs TRBV4-3 and TRBJ2-4, with unresolved D. Trimming stripped 1 base from V and 2 bases from J, with 12 bases between. The CDR3 extends over 16 amino acids. Per germline, CDR1 LGHNA and CDR2 YSLEER. The CDR3 nucleotides read TGCGCCAGCAGCCAAGGTCGGAGTGGCCCCAAAAACATTCAGTACTTC. Translating it yields CASSQGRSGPKNIQYF.

This clonotype was found many times. This rearrangement joins TRBV27 to TRBJ2-3; D is ambiguous. Germline CDR1 and CDR2: MNHEY and SMNVEV (reference sequence). Trimming cost V 3 bases and J 9 bases, with 13 bases left between them. The CDR3 is 13 amino acids. The CDR3 spells CASSFQRAATQYF. The CDR3 region has the DNA TGTGCCAGCAGTTTCCAAAGGGCCGCAACGCAGTATTTT.

This clonotype was found many times. This chain connects TRBV11-2 to TRBJ1-2; possibly TRBD1 for D (6 bases). Trimming pared 5 bases from V and 4 bases from J, leaving 11 bases between. This CDR3 spans 13 amino acids. The germline V gene has CDR1 SGHAT and CDR2 FQNNGV. DNA for the CDR3: TGTGCCAGCAGCCCCGGGACAATCTATGGCTACACCTTC. The encoded protein is CASSPGTIYGYTF. The entire variable domain, with the rest obtained from reference TRBV11-2 and TRBJ1-2, is as follows: EAGVAQSPRYKIIEKRQSVAFWCNPISGHATLYWYQQILGQGPKLLIQFQNNGVVDDSQLPKDRFSAERLKGVDSTLKIQPAKLEDSAVYLCASSPGTIYGYTFGSGTRLTVV.

The sample holds many counts of this clonotype. This sequence joins TRBV11-2 and TRBJ2-1, with unresolved D. Trimming pared 0 bases from V and 5 bases from J, leaving 11 bases between. Looked up from germline, CDR1 is SGHAT and CDR2 is FQNNGV. The CDR3 is 15 residues long. The CDR3 DNA is TGTGCCAGCAGCTTAGATCGAAGACGAGACAATGAGCAGTTCTTC. It codes for CASSLDRRRDNEQFF.

This clonotype occurred many times. CDR3 sequence reads: CASSLLGLGELFF. CDR3 sequence (DNA): TGTGCCAGCAGCTTATTAGGATTGGGGGAGCTGTTTTTT. The chain carries TRBV7-2 and TRBJ2-2; no definite D call. The V gene lost 2 bases and the J gene lost 8 bases, with 9 bases spanning the gap. The CDR3 consists of 13 residues. The V gene's germline CDR1 is SGHTA and CDR2 FQGNSA.

This clonotype has just a few counts. The chain couples TRBV20-1 to TRBJ1-5, with D unresolved. This CDR3 has 13 residues. CDR1 is DFQATT and CDR2 is SNEGSKA in the germline V gene (reference sequence). The V gene lost 5 bases and the J gene lost 1 base, with 9 bases spanning the gap. The CDR3 spells CSAGRFSNQPQHF. The DNA of the CDR3 is TGCAGTGCTGGCCGCTTCAGCAATCAGCCCCAGCATTTT.

The DNA of the CDR3 is TGTGCCAGCACCCCCACAGGGTCCGGGATAACTGAAGCTTTCTTT. Encoded protein: CASTPTGSGITEAFF. This chain connects TRBV9 to TRBJ1-1, with D possibly TRBD1 on 6 matching bases. CDR3 length: 15 residues. The germline V and J ends were trimmed by 6 bases and 5 bases, with 20 bases remaining between them. The germline gives CDR1 SGDLS, CDR2 YYNGEE.

This clonotype was observed at least ten times. The V and J genes are TRBV6-1 and TRBJ2-2; no clear D. The CDR3 totals 13 residues. Germline lookup yields CDR1 MNHNS and CDR2 SASEGT. V was cut by 6 bases and J by 0 bases, with 5 bases left in between. The CDR3 DNA reads as TGTGCCAGCAGGCCATCGAACACCGGGGAGCTGTTTTTT. Residues: CASRPSNTGELFF.

In its sample, this clonotype was seen a few times. The chain combines TRBV19 with TRBJ2-1, with TRBD2 identical over 7 bases. Germline V gene sequence: CDR1 LNHDA, CDR2 SQIVND (reference sequence). The J segment lost 1 base and the V segment lost 5 bases, leaving 11 bases of the junction unmatched. CDR3 size: 17 residues. The CDR3 here is CASSPPRSGVSYNEQFF. CDR3 nucleotides: TGTGCCAGTAGTCCTCCGAGAAGCGGGGTTTCCTACAATGAGCAGTTCTTC.

This clonotype has only a few counts. One end of the junction does not line up with germline, which may come from a read error. CDR3: CASPPAVNEKLFF. The CDR3 DNA is TGTGCCAGCCCACCGGCGGTAAATGAAAAACTGTTTTTT. The chain joins TRBV18 to TRBJ1-4; D remains ambiguous. In germline, CDR1 is KGHSH, CDR2 LQKENI. The CDR3 is made up of 13 amino acids.

The rearrangement uses TRBV3-1 and TRBJ2-3; 7 bases match TRBD1. The CDR3 has 17 residues. Germline V gene lookup returns CDR1 LGHDT and CDR2 YNNKEL (reference sequence). The trim removed 8 bases at V and 3 bases at J, leaving 17 bases unmatched. The CDR3 DNA is TGTGCCAGCGGCTCCTCCTTGCAGGGGGTTTGGACAGATACGCAGTATTTT. Protein product: CASGSSLQGVWTDTQYF.

Many counts were recorded for this clonotype. V usage is TRBV12-5 and J usage is TRBJ2-3; 10 positions match TRBD1. CDR3 size: 14 residues. Trimming removed 7 bases from V and 5 bases from J; junction bases left unmatched: 6. CDR1 and CDR2 from the germline V gene are LGHNT and FRNRAP. The CDR3 region is CASAQTGGGDTQYF. For the CDR3, the DNA is TGTGCTAGTGCCCAGACAGGGGGCGGAGATACGCAGTATTTT.